This T cell receptor (beta chain) was sequenced during a study of early T cells in non-severe SARS-CoV-2 infection. This CDR3 region has 14 residues. Trimming took off 5 bases at V and 7 bases at J, with 18 bases between the two ends. Germline V gene data show CDR1 as DFQATT and CDR2 as SNEGSKA (reference sequence). Unique molecular identifiers tagged individual cDNA molecules. TCRdb fed the 5' RACE reads into MiXCR, producing one record per CDR3 protein. The sample lists some 22,000 distinct CDR3 sequences, about 4.5% occurring once. There are many counts of this clonotype. The chain recombines TRBV20-1 with TRBJ2-1, with D possibly TRBD2 on 6 matching bases. The origin of this receptor is an adult who was a healthcare worker with PCR-confirmed SARS-CoV-2 infection or an uninfected control (not recorded which). The specimen was whole blood. The CDR3 reads CSALLAGEWNEQFF. Written as DNA, the CDR3 is TGCAGTGCTCTACTAGCTGGCGAATGGAATGAGCAGTTCTTC.